This TCR beta chain is from a study of Ad26.COV2.S vaccination and SARS-CoV-2 variants. Study-wide background: The study gave Ad26.COV2.S intramuscularly, once or twice 56 days apart.

TCRdb's table, derived via immunoSEQ multiplex PCR, lists solely in-frame clones and lacks some. The table shows about 680,000 clones, with 70% to 90% occurring only once. Treatment denoted: around 19 received Ad26.COV2.S at low or high dose, single or two shots; about five received placebo; per-sample allocation not given. Sampling was done on day 63 after the first vaccine or placebo injection. Broader study findings: The placebo group had lower spike-specific TCR breadth than the vaccine recipients did.

In germline, CDR1 is GTSNPN, CDR2 SVGIG (reference sequence). The CDR3 runs 16 residues. V was shortened by 0 bases and J by 0 bases, with 12 bases between the two germline ends. A word on this clone: Its antigen is not identified.

The chain joins TRBV30 to TRBJ2-1; tentatively, D is TRBD1 or TRBD2 (5 bases each). This sequence was found in a person between 18 and 59 years old who received the Ad26.COV2.S COVID-19 vaccine or a placebo. The sample in question was peripheral blood, obtained in a trial of Ad26.COV2.S vaccine versus placebo. The CDR3 DNA follows: TGTGCCTGGAGTGTAACGGGACCTAGCTCCTACAATGAGCAGTTCTTC. This translates into CAWSVTGPSSYNEQFF. Drawing the rest from reference TRBV30 and TRBJ2-1, the complete variable domain is SQTIHQWPATLVQPVGSPLSLECTVEGTSNPNLYWYRQAAGRGLQLLFYSVGIGQISSEVPQNLSASRPQDRQFILSSKKLLLSDSGFYLCAWSVTGPSSYNEQFFGPGTRLTVL.